Sequencing of this TCR beta chain was carried out in a study of CD8+ T cells in alopecia areata. Treatment: oral pan-JAK inhibitor, 5-10 mg twice daily. Extracted RNA was reverse transcribed, and the resulting cDNA served as sequencing template. Repertoires were generated with immunoSEQ multiplex PCR, while TCRdb's copy carries only in-frame clones and drops some. The sample holds 150,000 or so clones; approximately 65% are singletons and the top ten take around 0.91%. In germline, CDR1 is SQVTM, CDR2 ANQGSEA. Unmatched junction bases numbered 10, after V lost 2 bases and J lost 7 bases. The CDR3 has 14 residues.

V is TRBV29-1 and J is TRBJ1-2, with TRBD1 identical over 7 bases. This clonotype originated in a human donor with alopecia areata. The material sequenced was CD4+ T cells sorted from blood, taken at week 4, from a patient treated with tofacitinib. The CDR3 DNA sequence: TGCAGCGTTGAACAAAGGGACAGAACCCCTGGCTACACCTTC. It yields the protein CSVEQRDRTPGYTF. Looking up the rest from reference TRBV29-1 and TRBJ1-2 gives the full variable domain: SAVISQKPSRDICQRGTSLTIQCQVDSQVTMMFWYRQQPGQSLTLIATANQGSEATYESGFVIDKFPISRPNLTFSTLTVSNMSPEDSSIYLCSVEQRDRTPGYTFGSGTRLTVV.